This TCR beta chain is from a study of blood T cell repertoires in COVID-19. About the research overall: Researchers got acute and convalescent COVID-19 samples from the United States, Italy and Spain. T cells, B-cell-depleted T cells, or PBMCs supplied cDNA or gDNA.

The CDR3 length is 15 residues. V lost 5 bases and J lost 8; bases outside the gene matches: 8. From germline, CDR1 is SGHTA and CDR2 FQGNSA. Original data processing: Amplification from reference gene primers served as the basis for estimated nucleated cell counts. This table comes from immunoSEQ multiplex PCR, and its TCRdb copy is limited to in-frame clones, with some not included. V and J calls and clone size are those listed in that table; D and trimming were worked out from the DNA. The table records about 62,000 clones, roughly 92% of them present only once. The receptor's source is a human donor in a cohort sampled during active COVID-19. The sequencing sample was made of peripheral blood. The rearrangement joins TRBV7-2 to TRBJ2-1; TRBD2 aligns across 11 bases. This chain's CDR3 is CASSPTSGSWDEQFF. For the CDR3, the DNA is TGTGCCAGCAGCCCAACTAGCGGGAGTTGGGATGAGCAGTTCTTC. Filled out from reference TRBV7-2 and TRBJ2-1, the complete variable domain reads GAGVSQSPSNKVTEKGKDVELRCDPISGHTALYWYRQSLGQGLEFLIYFQGNSAPDKSGLPSDRFSAERTGGSVSTLTIQRTQQEDSAVYLCASSPTSGSWDEQFFGPGTRLTVL.